The 26 T cell receptor beta chains presented below share a single source sample, sequenced in a study of long-term antiretroviral therapy in people with HIV. immunoSEQ v3.0 was run at survey level. Clones were read by immunoSEQ multiplex PCR, and TCRdb kept only the in-frame ones, dropping some. The sample lists about 30,000 clones, more than 80% occurring once. This specimen was unsorted PBMCs, taken 3.2 years before starting antiretroviral therapy. These receptors all come from a man over 45 with HIV.

The chain is built from TRBV6-6 and TRBJ2-3, with 10 nucleotides matching TRBD1. V gave up 6 bases and J gave up 8 bases; unmatched junction bases: 14. Per germline, CDR1 MNHNY and CDR2 SVGAGI (reference sequence). The CDR3 is 16 amino acids. The CDR3 DNA follows: TGTGCCAGCAGCCCTGGACAGGGGGGATTTATGGGTACGCAGTATTTT. It translates to CASSPGQGGFMGTQYF.

This clone came up once. This chain joins TRBV6-1 and TRBJ1-4, with D perhaps matching TRBD1 (5 bases). The germline gives CDR1 MNHNS, CDR2 SASEGT. V lost 0 bases to trimming and J lost 4 bases, with 6 bases between them. The CDR3 loop spans 14 amino acids. Here the CDR3 reads CASSEAGGNEKLFF. The CDR3 coding sequence is TGTGCCAGCAGTGAAGCGGGGGGTAATGAAAAACTGTTTTTT.

This chain uses TRBV29-1 with TRBJ2-1; D is tentatively TRBD1 or TRBD2 (5 bases each). The CDR3 covers 19 residues. Germline V gives CDR1 SQVTM, CDR2 ANQGSEA. The germline V and J ends were trimmed by 5 bases and 0 bases, with 26 bases remaining between them. CDR3 residues: CSVNRLLYTGTSSYNEQFF. CDR3 in DNA: TGCAGCGTTAATCGCCTACTGTACACCGGGACGAGCTCCTACAATGAGCAGTTCTTC.

V gene TRBV5-1 combines with J gene TRBJ2-1, with 13 nucleotides matching TRBD2. Looked up from germline, CDR1 is SGHRS and CDR2 is YFSETQ. The CDR3 is made up of 17 amino acids. The V gene end was trimmed by 3 bases and the J gene end by 3 bases; junction bases not matched to a gene: 6. The CDR3 loop is CASSSGTSGTRYNEQFF. The CDR3, as DNA: TGCGCCAGCAGCTCCGGGACTAGCGGGACTCGCTACAATGAGCAGTTCTTC. Filled out from reference TRBV5-1 and TRBJ2-1, the complete variable domain reads KAGVTQTPRYLIKTRGQQVTLSCSPISGHRSVSWYQQTPGQGLQFLFEYFSETQRNKGNFPGRFSGRQFSNSRSEMNVSTLELGDSALYLCASSSGTSGTRYNEQFFGPGTRLTVL.

This chain joins TRBV9 and TRBJ2-2; 8 bases agree with TRBD1. The V gene's germline CDR1 is SGDLS and CDR2 YYNGEE. The CDR3 totals 17 residues. V was clipped by 0 bases and J by 6 bases; unmatched bases: 10. CDR3 nucleotide sequence: TGTGCCAGCAGCGTAGGACAGGGGAGCGCCTTCCCCGGGGAGCTGTTTTTT. Protein product: CASSVGQGSAFPGELFF.

The genes are TRBV28 and TRBJ2-3; D unclear. Deletions cut 3 bases from V and 8 bases from J, with 9 bases between. This CDR3 spans 12 amino acids. The germline V gene has CDR1 MDHEN and CDR2 SYDVKM. Written as DNA, the CDR3 is TGTGCCAGCAGTTTGCTTCGTGGTACGCAGTATTTT. This gives the protein CASSLLRGTQYF.

The gene calls are TRBV5-4 and TRBJ1-5; D is undetermined. The CDR3 is made up of 14 amino acids. The germline gives CDR1 SGHNT, CDR2 YYREEE (reference sequence). Trimming left V 4 bases short and J 2 bases short, with 10 bases between. CDR3 DNA sequence: TGTGCCAGCAGCCCTGACGGCCGCAATCAGCCCCAGCATTTT. Translating it yields CASSPDGRNQPQHF. Based on the CDR3 plus reference TRBV5-4 and TRBJ1-5, the full variable domain is ETGVTQSPTHLIKTRGQQVTLRCSSQSGHNTVSWYQQALGQGPQFIFQYYREEENGRGNFPPRFSGLQFPNYSSELNVNALELDDSALYLCASSPDGRNQPQHFGDGTRLSIL.

The genes are TRBV5-4 and TRBJ2-7; 9 bases line up with TRBD2. Germline lookup yields CDR1 SGHNT and CDR2 YYREEE (reference sequence). The trim removed 0 bases at V and 4 bases at J, leaving 5 bases unmatched. The length of the CDR3 is 15 residues. The CDR3 sequence: CASSLVREGRYEQYF. DNA of the CDR3: TGTGCCAGCAGCTTGGTGCGGGAGGGCCGGTACGAGCAGTACTTC.

The rearrangement links TRBV28 to TRBJ1-5; D is uncertain. Germline CDR1 and CDR2: MDHEN and SYDVKM. The germline V and J ends were trimmed by 7 bases and 0 bases, with 7 bases remaining between them. The CDR3 is 13 residues long. DNA of the CDR3: TGTGCCAGCAAGACCTTTAGCAATCAGCCCCAGCATTTT. Translated: CASKTFSNQPQHF.

This chain uses TRBV18 with TRBJ1-6, with D possibly TRBD1 on 5 matching bases. The CDR3 consists of 14 residues. Germline values: CDR1 KGHSH, CDR2 LQKENI. Between the trimmed V and J ends, which lost 3 bases and 8 bases, there was a span of 11 bases. CDR3 in DNA: TGTGCCAGCTCACCCGGGGGGAAGGATTCACCCCTCCACTTT. Its protein product is CASSPGGKDSPLHF. Full variable domain (outside the CDR3, taken from reference TRBV18 and TRBJ1-6): NAGVMQNPRHLVRRRGQEARLRCSPMKGHSHVYWYRQLPEEGLKFMVYLQKENIIDESGMPKERFSAEFPKEGPSILRIQQVVRGDSAAYFCASSPGGKDSPLHFGNGTRLTVT.

This clone was counted only a few times. The gene calls are TRBV7-2 and TRBJ2-7, with unresolved D. Between the trimmed V and J ends, which lost 1 base and 3 bases, there was a span of 7 bases. CDR1 is SGHTA and CDR2 is FQGNSA in the germline V gene. The CDR3 sequence is 13 residues long. The CDR3: CASSLVNGYEQYF. CDR3 bases: TGTGCCAGCAGCTTAGTGAACGGCTACGAGCAGTACTTC.

The gene calls are TRBV10-3 and TRBJ1-4; D ambiguous. The V and J ends lost 8 bases and 0 bases respectively, with 10 bases between them. Germline V gene sequence: CDR1 ENHRY, CDR2 SYGVKD. CDR3 length equals 14 residues. CDR3 sequence (DNA): TGTGCCATCGGTACGGGATCAACTAATGAAAAACTGTTTTTT. Protein: CAIGTGSTNEKLFF.

V is TRBV7-3 and J is TRBJ2-3; 7 nucleotides agree with TRBD2. Germline CDR1 reads SGHTA; CDR2 reads FQGTGA. V lost 6 bases to trimming and J lost 2 bases; unmatched junction nucleotides: 5. This CDR3 spans 14 amino acids. The CDR3 sequence: CASSKGGDTDTQYF. The CDR3 DNA follows: TGTGCCAGCAGTAAGGGAGGGGACACAGATACGCAGTATTTT.

The CDR3 DNA is TGTGCCAGCAGGGATCTAGCGGGGGTCCAAGGAGAGACCCAGTACTTC. Translating it yields CASRDLAGVQGETQYF. This chain joins TRBV2 and TRBJ2-5; 10 bases are shared with TRBD2. The V gene end was trimmed by 6 bases and the J gene end by 4 bases; junction bases not matched to a gene: 11. CDR3 length equals 16 residues. CDR1 and CDR2 (germline): SNHLY, FYNNEI.

This clone was seen a handful of times. The chain links TRBV11-2 to TRBJ1-5, with D uncertain. Germline CDR1 is SGHAT and CDR2 is FQNNGV. V lost 2 bases and J 3 bases, leaving 8 bases between the germline ends. This CDR3 is 14 amino acids long. The CDR3 loop reads CASSLIAHNQPQHF. DNA for the CDR3: TGTGCCAGCAGCTTAATCGCGCACAATCAGCCCCAGCATTTT.

The V and J genes are TRBV7-6 and TRBJ2-7; unclear D gene. Trimming pared 0 bases from V and 0 bases from J, leaving 9 bases between. The CDR3 is 15 amino acids. From germline, CDR1 is SGHVS and CDR2 FNYEAQ. For the CDR3, the DNA is TGTGCCAGCAGCTTAGCGCCAGGTAGCTCCTACGAGCAGTACTTC. Translating gives CASSLAPGSSYEQYF.

The chain links TRBV2 to TRBJ1-1, with a possible D match to TRBD1 (5 bases). With 2 bases removed from V and 3 bases from J, the gap between germline ends came to 16 bases. The CDR3 totals 16 residues. The germline gives CDR1 SNHLY, CDR2 FYNNEI. CDR3 protein: CASSELWAGLDTEAFF. The DNA of the CDR3 is TGTGCCAGCAGTGAACTCTGGGCAGGGTTGGACACTGAAGCTTTCTTT.

In its sample, this clone was seen once. CDR3 sequence: CATLKDSTTDTQYF. In DNA form, the CDR3 reads TGTGCCACCTTAAAGGACAGCACCACAGATACGCAGTATTTT. The chain uses TRBV10-3 and TRBJ2-3; D may be TRBD1 (6 bases). This CDR3 spans 14 amino acids. Between the trimmed V and J ends, which lost 10 bases and 2 bases, there was a span of 16 bases. Germline CDR1 ENHRY, CDR2 SYGVKD.

The chain is built from TRBV7-3 and TRBJ1-6; D may be TRBD1 (5 bases). V dropped 5 bases and J dropped 6 bases, with 11 bases sitting between them. CDR1 and CDR2 from the germline V gene are SGHTA and FQGTGA. CDR3 length equals 14 residues. The CDR3 nucleotides read TGTGCCAGCAGCATCCAGGGACTTAATTCACCCCTCCACTTT. It encodes CASSIQGLNSPLHF.

The genes are TRBV5-1 and TRBJ2-7, with unresolved D. Trimming took off 1 base at V and 2 bases at J, with 10 bases between the two ends. The CDR3 runs to 14 residues. The V gene's germline CDR1 is SGHRS and CDR2 YFSETQ. In nucleotides, the CDR3 is TGCGCCAGCAGCTTGATTCAGAATGCCTACGAGCAGTACTTC. Amino acid sequence: CASSLIQNAYEQYF.

The chain carries TRBV7-6 and TRBJ1-1, with D unclear. In germline, CDR1 is SGHVS, CDR2 FNYEAQ. The CDR3 totals 13 residues. Trimming left V 1 base short and J 5 bases short, with 8 bases between. CDR3 residues: CASSLGGLTEAFF. In DNA form, the CDR3 reads TGTGCCAGCAGCTTAGGAGGTCTTACTGAAGCTTTCTTT.

The chain carries TRBV6-5 and TRBJ1-4; D is uncertain. The CDR3 length is 14 residues. Trimming removed 2 bases from V and 10 bases from J, with 14 bases in between. CDR1 and CDR2 from the germline V gene are MNHEY and SVGAGI. The CDR3 loop reads CASSYGAQSGKLFF. DNA for the CDR3: TGTGCCAGCAGTTACGGCGCACAAAGTGGAAAACTGTTTTTT.

This chain uses TRBV5-1 with TRBJ2-7; 10 nucleotides agree with TRBD1. This CDR3 has 16 residues. J gave up 0 bases and V 7 bases, and 10 bases lay outside the gene matches. Germline-derived CDR1 and CDR2 are SGHRS and YFSETQ. CDR3 DNA: TGCGCCAGCCAATCTCAAGGACAGGGGGTCTCCTACGAGCAGTACTTC. Its protein product is CASQSQGQGVSYEQYF.

CDR3 sequence (DNA): TGTGCCAGCAGTTTGCCGGGGGGGTTACAAGAGACCCAGTACTTC. Its translation: CASSLPGGLQETQYF. The genes are TRBV5-4 and TRBJ2-5; 8 nucleotides match TRBD2. The CDR3 spans 15 residues. Germline loops: CDR1 SGHNT, CDR2 YYREEE (reference sequence). J was trimmed by 2 bases and V by 5 bases; bases with no gene match: 8.

The rearrangement uses TRBV7-8 and TRBJ1-4, with D possibly being TRBD1 (5 bases). The CDR3 has 14 residues. V gave up 5 bases and J gave up 7 bases, with 14 bases separating them. The germline gives CDR1 SGHVS, CDR2 FQNEAQ. CDR3 nucleotides: TGTGCCAGCAGCAAAACCGACAGCTCTGAAAAACTGTTTTTT. Its translation: CASSKTDSSEKLFF.

CDR3 sequence: CASGRGGVYQPQHF. Here the CDR3 DNA reads TGTGCCAGCGGGAGGGGGGGCGTGTATCAGCCCCAGCATTTT. The J gene is TRBJ1-5, the V gene TRBV7-2; TRBD1 might be the D (6 bases). This CDR3 region has 14 residues. V was trimmed by 8 bases and J by 5 bases, leaving 16 bases between them. Germline V gene data show CDR1 as SGHTA and CDR2 as FQGNSA.